Sequencing of this TCR beta chain was carried out in a study of blood T cell repertoires in COVID-19. While infection was still active, Seattle patients were enrolled and then followed longitudinally. As processed by the authors: Estimation of nucleated cell counts relied on the amplification of reference gene primers. Profiled with immunoSEQ multiplex PCR; TCRdb holds only in-frame clones, not every one. The DNA gave D and trimming, while V, J and clone size come from that table. The table includes around 310,000 clones, 90% detected once. Germline values: CDR1 SGHRS, CDR2 YFSETQ. The CDR3 is 14 residues long. Deletions cut 4 bases from V and 6 bases from J, with 15 bases between.

Sequenced material: peripheral blood. The chain combines TRBV5-1 with TRBJ2-3; TRBD2 is a possible D gene (6 bases). The receptor was derived from a woman between 40 and 50 years old with COVID-19, enrolled during active disease. The DNA of the CDR3 is TGCGCCAGCAGCCCTAGTGGGGGGACCGATACGCAGTATTTT. This codes for CASSPSGGTDTQYF.